This TCR beta chain derives from a study of beta chain features in type 1 diabetes. Study-wide findings and caveats: Type 1 diabetes patients had TCRB CDR3s that were shorter (moderately but significantly so) in all four CD4+ subsets.

This clone was seen only a few times. The antigen is not known. CDR3 length: 16 residues. Germline assignment: CDR1 MGHRA and CDR2 YSYEKL. Between the trimmed V and J ends, which lost 2 bases and 6 bases, there was a span of 19 bases. cDNA synthesis used the whole RNA isolate, giving expressed TCRB sequences. The method was immunoSEQ multiplex PCR; TCRdb's version includes in-frame clones alone and lacks a portion of them. The sample lists roughly 330,000 clones, about 13% occurring once. The sequenced sample consisted of naive CD4+ T cells from blood. V and J are TRBV4-1 and TRBJ1-2; D is uncertain. This receptor was identified in a woman between 18 and 30 years old with type 1 diabetes. Here the CDR3 DNA reads TGCGCCAGCAGCCAAAACCCTTCTACAGCCACCGATGGCTACACCTTC. Residues: CASSQNPSTATDGYTF.